The 3 T cell receptor beta chains below were found in one sample sequenced in a study of T cell responses to AZD1222 COVID-19 vaccine. Data came from immunoSEQ multiplex PCR; TCRdb stores just in-frame clones and leaves some out. Of about 80,000 clones listed, roughly 90% are singletons. The sequences come from peripheral blood, collected 28 days after the second AZD1222 dose. These receptors were taken from an adult who received the AZD1222 COVID-19 vaccine.

The chain joins TRBV27 to TRBJ2-7; 10 bases fit TRBD1. With 3 bases clipped from V and 6 bases from J, the junction kept 8 bases outside the gene matches. Germline V lookup: CDR1 MNHEY, CDR2 SMNVEV (reference sequence). The CDR3 covers 15 residues. The CDR3 sequence: CASSFGTGVLGEQYF. CDR3 DNA: TGTGCCAGCAGTTTCGGGACAGGGGTGTTGGGCGAGCAGTACTTC.

Here the CDR3 DNA reads TGCGCCAGCAGCTTGCATAGTAAGCGGGAAACCTACGAGCAGTACTTC. It translates to CASSLHSKRETYEQYF. This sequence joins TRBV5-1 and TRBJ2-7; 7 nucleotides align to TRBD2. Trimming removed 1 base from V and 2 bases from J; junction bases left unmatched: 9. The germline gives CDR1 SGHRS, CDR2 YFSETQ. CDR3 length equals 16 residues.

V gene TRBV19 combines with J gene TRBJ2-1; 11 bases agree with TRBD2. The CDR3 has 16 amino acids. Germline lookup yields CDR1 LNHDA and CDR2 SQIVND (reference sequence). The V segment lost 7 bases and the J segment 0 bases; nucleotides outside the gene matches: 5. The CDR3 DNA reads as TGTGCCAGTAAGGTAGCGGGAGGGACCTCCTACAATGAGCAGTTCTTC. Translation gives CASKVAGGTSYNEQFF. Full variable domain (outside the CDR3, taken from reference TRBV19 and TRBJ2-1): DGGITQSPKYLFRKEGQNVTLSCEQNLNHDAMYWYRQDPGQGLRLIYYSQIVNDFQKGDIAEGYSVSREKKESFPLTVTSAQKNPTAFYLCASKVAGGTSYNEQFFGPGTRLTVL.